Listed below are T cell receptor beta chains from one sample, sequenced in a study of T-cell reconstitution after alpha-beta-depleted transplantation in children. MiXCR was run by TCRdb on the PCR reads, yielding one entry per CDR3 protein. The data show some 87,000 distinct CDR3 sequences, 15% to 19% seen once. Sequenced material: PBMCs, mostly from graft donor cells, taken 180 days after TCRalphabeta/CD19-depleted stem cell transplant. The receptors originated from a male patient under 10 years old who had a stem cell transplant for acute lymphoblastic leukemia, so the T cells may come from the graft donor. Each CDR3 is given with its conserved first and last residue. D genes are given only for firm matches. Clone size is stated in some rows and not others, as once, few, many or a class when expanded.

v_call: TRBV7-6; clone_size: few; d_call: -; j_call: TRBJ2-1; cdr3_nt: TGTGCCAGCAGCTTAAGGTTCGGGACTGATTACAATGAGCAGTTCTTC; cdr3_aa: CASSLRFGTDYNEQFF
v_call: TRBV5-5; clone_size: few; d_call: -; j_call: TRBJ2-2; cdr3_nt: TGTGCCAGCAGCCCGTGGACATACAACACCGGGGAGCTGTTTTTT; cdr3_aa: CASSPWTYNTGELFF
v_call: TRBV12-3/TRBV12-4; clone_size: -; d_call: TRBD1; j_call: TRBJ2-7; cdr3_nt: TGTGCCAGCAGTTGGGACAGGGGTTGGGAGCAGTACTTC; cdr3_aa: CASSWDRGWEQYF
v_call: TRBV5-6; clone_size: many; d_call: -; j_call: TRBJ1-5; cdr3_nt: TGTGCCAGCAGCTTGGCAAGACTAGATCAGCCCCAGCATTTT; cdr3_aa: CASSLARLDQPQHF
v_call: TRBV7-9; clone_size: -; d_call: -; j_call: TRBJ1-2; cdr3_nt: TGTGCCAGCAGAAGGGACAATTTCGGTGGCTACACCTTC; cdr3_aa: CASRRDNFGGYTF
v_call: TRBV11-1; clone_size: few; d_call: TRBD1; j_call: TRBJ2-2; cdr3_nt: TGTGCCAGCAGCCCAGGGACAGTACGGGCTTCTGGGGAGCTGTTTTTT; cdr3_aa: CASSPGTVRASGELFF
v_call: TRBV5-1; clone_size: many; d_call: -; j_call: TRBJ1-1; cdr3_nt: TGCGCCAGCAGCTTCTTTATGGCGGGAGACACTGAAGCTTTCTTT; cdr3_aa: CASSFFMAGDTEAFF
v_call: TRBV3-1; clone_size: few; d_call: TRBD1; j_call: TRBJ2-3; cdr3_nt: TGTGCCAGCAGCTCAGTCCCGGGACAGGGAACAGATACGCAGTATTTT; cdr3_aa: CASSSVPGQGTDTQYF
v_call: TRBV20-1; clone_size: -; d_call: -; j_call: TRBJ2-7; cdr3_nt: TGCAGTGCTACGAACCCTCTTCCCTACGAGCAGTACTTC; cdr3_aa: CSATNPLPYEQYF
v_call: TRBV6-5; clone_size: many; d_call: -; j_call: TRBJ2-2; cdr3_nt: TGTGCCAGCAGTTACCGGGACAGCGGGACCGGGGAGCTGTTTTTT; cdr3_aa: CASSYRDSGTGELFF
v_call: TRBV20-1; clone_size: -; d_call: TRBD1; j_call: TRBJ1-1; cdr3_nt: TGCAGTGCCGAAGGACAGGTTGAGAAAGCTTTCTTT; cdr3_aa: CSAEGQVEKAFF
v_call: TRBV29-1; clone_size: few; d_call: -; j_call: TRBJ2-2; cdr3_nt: TGCAGCGGTGCACAGGTGAACACCGGGGAGCTGTTTTTT; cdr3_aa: CSGAQVNTGELFF
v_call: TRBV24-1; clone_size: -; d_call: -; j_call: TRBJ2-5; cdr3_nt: TGTGCCACCAGTGATTCAGGGGAGACCCAGTACTTC; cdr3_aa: CATSDSGETQYF
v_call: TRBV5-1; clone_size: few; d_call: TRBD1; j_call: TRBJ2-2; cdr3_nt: TGCGCCAGCAGCTTGGGACAGGGGACGCTCACCGGGGAGCTGTTTTTT; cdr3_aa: CASSLGQGTLTGELFF
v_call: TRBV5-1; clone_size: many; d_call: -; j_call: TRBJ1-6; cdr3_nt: TGCGCCAGCAGCTTGGGGCAGGATCATTCACCCCTCCACTTT; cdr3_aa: CASSLGQDHSPLHF
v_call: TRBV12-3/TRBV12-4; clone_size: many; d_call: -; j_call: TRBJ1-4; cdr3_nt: TGTGCCAGCAGCCCAACACAAACTAATGAAAAACTGTTTTTT; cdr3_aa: CASSPTQTNEKLFF
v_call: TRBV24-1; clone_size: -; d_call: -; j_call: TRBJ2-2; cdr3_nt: TGTGCCACCAGTGCCGAGAACACCGGGGAGCTGTTTTTT; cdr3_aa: CATSAENTGELFF
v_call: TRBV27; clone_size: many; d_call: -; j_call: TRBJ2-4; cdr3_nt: TGTGCCAGCAGCCCAGGGTCTGCCAAAAACATTCAGTACTTC; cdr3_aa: CASSPGSAKNIQYF
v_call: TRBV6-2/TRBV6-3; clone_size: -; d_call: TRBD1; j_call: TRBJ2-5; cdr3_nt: TGTGCCAACAGTTACCGCCTTTGGGACAGGGATGGAGAGACCCAGTACTTC; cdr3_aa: CANSYRLWDRDGETQYF
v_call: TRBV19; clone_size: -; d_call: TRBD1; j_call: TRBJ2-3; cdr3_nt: TGTGCCAGTAGTATGGAACGACAGGGGGAAGGTGATACGCAGTATTTT; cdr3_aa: CASSMERQGEGDTQYF
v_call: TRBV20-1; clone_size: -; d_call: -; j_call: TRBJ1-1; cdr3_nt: TGCGGTGCGGAGGAGGTTACCACTGAAGCTTTCTTT; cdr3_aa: CGAEEVTTEAFF
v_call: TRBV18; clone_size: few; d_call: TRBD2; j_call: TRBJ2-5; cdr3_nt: TGTGCCAGCTCACCGACTAGCGGGGGGCAAGAGACCCAGTACTTC; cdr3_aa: CASSPTSGGQETQYF
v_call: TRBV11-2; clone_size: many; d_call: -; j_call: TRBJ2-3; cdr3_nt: TGTGCCAGCAGCTTACGGAGTCGGGCGGGGACCGAATTCACAGATACGCAGTATTTT; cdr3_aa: CASSLRSRAGTEFTDTQYF